Shown below are 5 T cell receptor beta chains from a single sample sequenced in a study of shared clonotypes between healthy human individuals. Repertoires were generated with immunoSEQ multiplex PCR, while TCRdb's copy carries only in-frame clones and drops some. The table lists about a million clones, around 74% of them singletons, with less than 1.5% in the top ten. The sample taken for sequencing was memory CD4+ T cells sorted from blood. Subset here: CD45RA-negative fraction. The receptors derive from a man aged 18 to 29 in good health.

V and J are TRBV19 and TRBJ2-2, with 8 positions matching TRBD2. There are 16 residues in the CDR3. CDR1 and CDR2 from the germline V gene are LNHDA and SQIVND (reference sequence). The J segment lost 2 bases and the V segment lost 5 bases, leaving 7 bases of the junction unmatched. CDR3 amino acids: CASSPRGGANTGELFF. For the CDR3, the DNA is TGTGCCAGTAGTCCCCGGGGGGGCGCAAACACCGGGGAGCTGTTTTTT. Drawing the rest from reference TRBV19 and TRBJ2-2, the complete variable domain is DGGITQSPKYLFRKEGQNVTLSCEQNLNHDAMYWYRQDPGQGLRLIYYSQIVNDFQKGDIAEGYSVSREKKESFPLTVTSAQKNPTAFYLCASSPRGGANTGELFFGEGSRLTVL.

This chain connects TRBV15 to TRBJ2-3; 7 bases align to TRBD1. Germline V gene lookup returns CDR1 LNHNV and CDR2 YYDKDF (reference sequence). The length of the CDR3 is 15 residues. The V segment lost 5 bases and the J segment 1 base; nucleotides outside the gene matches: 6. CDR3: CATSAQGHGTDTQYF. In nucleotides, the CDR3 is TGTGCCACCAGCGCACAGGGGCATGGCACAGATACGCAGTATTTT.

The chain joins TRBV6-5 to TRBJ1-5; D gene uncertain. The CDR3 contains 15 residues. V shed 5 bases and J shed 0 bases, with 11 bases lying between them. The germline CDR1 and CDR2 sequences are MNHEY and SVGAGI. The CDR3 coding sequence is TGTGCCAGCAGTCCGGGCCGGTATAGCAATCAGCCCCAGCATTTT. Protein: CASSPGRYSNQPQHF.

V gene TRBV6-1 combines with J gene TRBJ2-2, with 8 bases aligning to TRBD1. The germline CDR1 and CDR2 sequences are MNHNS and SASEGT. CDR3 length: 14 residues. Germline trimming cut 7 bases from V and 4 bases from J; bases unmatched to any gene: 5. The CDR3, as DNA: TGTGCCAGCAACCCGACAGGGGTCACCGGGGAGCTGTTTTTT. Encoded protein: CASNPTGVTGELFF.

The chain carries TRBV27 and TRBJ2-7; D not certain. The CDR3 contains 15 residues. Germline V gene lookup returns CDR1 MNHEY and CDR2 SMNVEV (reference sequence). With 5 bases removed from V and 3 bases from J, the gap between germline ends came to 17 bases. CDR3 amino acids: CASSPYGEGIYEQYF. The CDR3 DNA reads TGTGCCAGCAGTCCATATGGGGAAGGGATCTACGAGCAGTACTTC.